This T cell receptor (beta chain) was recovered during a study of blood T cell repertoires in COVID-19. After removal of 1 base from V and 0 bases from J, the junction contained 4 bases not matched to a gene. Germline V lookup: CDR1 SGDLS, CDR2 YYNGEE. The CDR3 extends over 16 amino acids. Original handling: Reference gene primer amplification gave estimated nucleated cell counts. Assay used: immunoSEQ multiplex PCR; TCRdb lists only in-frame clones, some missing. V and J calls and clone size are copied from that table; D and trimming were computed from the DNA. The table lists some 280,000 clones, about 85% of them singletons.

This sequence was found in a woman between 45 and 60 years old with active or convalescent COVID-19. What was sequenced was peripheral blood. The genes are TRBV9 and TRBJ1-1, with 9 bases matching TRBD1. CDR3 bases: TGTGCCAGCAGCGTACTGACAGGGGGGTTGAACACTGAAGCTTTCTTT. It is translated as CASSVLTGGLNTEAFF.